The entry below describes one TCR beta chain. These data come from a study of blood T cell repertoires in COVID-19. The wider study: T cells, B-cell-depleted T cells, or PBMCs provided the cDNA or gDNA that served as material.

Authors' data handling: Reference gene primers were amplified, and this amplification served to estimate nucleated cell counts. The protocol was immunoSEQ multiplex PCR, while the TCRdb copy is restricted to in-frame clones and leaves out a portion. V and J calls and clone size follow that table, whereas D and trimming were derived from the DNA. The table has tens of thousands of clones, 75% to 85% seen once; the top ten hold roughly an eighth. Per germline, CDR1 KGHSH and CDR2 LQKENI. There are 14 residues in the CDR3. Trimming removed 3 bases at V and 2 bases at J, with 10 bases between. The chain carries TRBV18 and TRBJ1-2; D remains ambiguous. This TCR was sampled from a human donor in a cohort sampled during active COVID-19. Input material: peripheral blood. CDR3 DNA: TGTGCCAGCTCACCCCCGGTTATGAACTATGGCTACACCTTC. Residues: CASSPPVMNYGYTF.